This T cell receptor beta chain was obtained from a study of T cells in Graves' hyperthyroidism and ophthalmopathy. Study observations and caveats: Most expanded thyroid clonotypes above 0.001 also appeared in blood.

The CDR3 consists of 15 residues. Trimming pared 1 base from V and 0 bases from J, leaving 9 bases between. Germline V gives CDR1 PRHDT, CDR2 FYEKMQ (reference sequence). TCR beta CDR3 regions were amplified from RNA transcripts. When the TCR CDR3 underwent first-round RT-PCR, the HTBI primer set was used. Via MiXCR, TCRdb re-called the multiplex PCR reads, giving one row per CDR3 protein. Among 550,000 to 850,000 distinct CDR3 sequences listed, 18% were seen once. In its sample, this clonotype was seen a few times. Its antigen is unknown. Uncontrolled infection, other autoimmune disease, pregnancy and lactation each barred patients from inclusion.

V is TRBV13 and J is TRBJ2-5, with D possibly TRBD2 on 5 matching bases. This sequence originates from a woman between 45 and 60 years old with Graves' hyperthyroidism that later progressed to Graves' ophthalmopathy. Input material: blood. CDR3 DNA sequence: TGTGCCAGCAGCTTAGCGGGGTTGTACCAAGAGACCCAGTACTTC. This translates into CASSLAGLYQETQYF.